This TCR beta chain was profiled in a study of cytomegalovirus exposure and HLA in healthy donors. The data were produced by immunoSEQ multiplex PCR, yet TCRdb's version contains in-frame clones alone and is incomplete. The repertoire holds fewer than 400,000 clones, with more than 80% as singletons. This clone was seen just once. Its target is not known. The CDR3 extends over 15 amino acids. J was trimmed by 7 bases and V by 5 bases; bases with no gene match: 8. The germline CDR1 and CDR2 sequences are GTSNPN and SVGIG (reference sequence). Points from the study as a whole: A few CMV-associated chains were confirmed in vitro to be specific for CMV antigens. Some TCR beta chains (164 of them) were listed as cytomegalovirus-associated. The tendency of first-cohort TCR clusters to co-occur in the 90 to 150 validation repertoires was the finding of a later analysis.

It was the approximately 120-subject validation cohort, separate from the approximately 670-subject first cohort, to which the donors belonged. Sequencing input: PBMCs. This clonotype was obtained from a woman younger than 30 in good health and CMV-seronegative. This chain joins TRBV30 and TRBJ2-2, with 12 bases that match TRBD2. The DNA for the CDR3 is TGTGCCTGGTCCTGGACTAGCGGGAATGGCGGGGAGCTGTTTTTT. This sequence encodes CAWSWTSGNGGELFF.